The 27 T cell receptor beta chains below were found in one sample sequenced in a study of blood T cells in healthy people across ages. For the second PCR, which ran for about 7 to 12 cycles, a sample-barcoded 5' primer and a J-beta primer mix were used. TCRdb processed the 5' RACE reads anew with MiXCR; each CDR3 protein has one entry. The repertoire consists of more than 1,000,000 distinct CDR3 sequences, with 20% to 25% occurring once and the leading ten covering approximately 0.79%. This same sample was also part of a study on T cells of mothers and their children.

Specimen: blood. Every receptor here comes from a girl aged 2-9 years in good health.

The DNA of the CDR3 is TGTGCCAGCAGCTTAGCGGACAGTGCCCCCGGGGAGCAGTACTTC. Residues: CASSLADSAPGEQYF. The chain combines TRBV7-9 with TRBJ2-7; possibly TRBD1 for D (6 bases). The germline gives CDR1 SEHNR, CDR2 FQNEAQ (reference sequence). V dropped 0 bases and J dropped 7 bases, with 16 bases sitting between them. This CDR3 region has 15 residues.

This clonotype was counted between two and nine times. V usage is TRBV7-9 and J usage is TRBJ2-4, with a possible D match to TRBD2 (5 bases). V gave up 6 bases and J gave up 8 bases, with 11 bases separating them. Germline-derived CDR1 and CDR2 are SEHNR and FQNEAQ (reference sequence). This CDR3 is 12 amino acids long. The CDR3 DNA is TGTGCCAGCAGTCCCAACGGGGACATTCAGTACTTC. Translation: CASSPNGDIQYF.

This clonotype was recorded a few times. This chain's CDR3 is CASSVSSGNNEQFF. The CDR3 nucleotides read TGCGCCAGCAGCGTATCTAGCGGCAACAATGAGCAGTTCTTC. The chain employs TRBV5-1 and TRBJ2-5; 7 bases agree with TRBD2. The J call could be wrong; TRBJ2-1 is a better fit for the DNA end. CDR1 is SGHRS and CDR2 is YFSETQ in the germline V gene. CDR3 length equals 14 residues.

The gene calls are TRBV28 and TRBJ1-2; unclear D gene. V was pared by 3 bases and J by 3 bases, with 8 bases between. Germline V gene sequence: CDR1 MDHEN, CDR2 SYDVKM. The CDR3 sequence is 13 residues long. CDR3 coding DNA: TGTGCCAGCAGTTTGAAACAGTACTATGGCTACACCTTC. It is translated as CASSLKQYYGYTF.

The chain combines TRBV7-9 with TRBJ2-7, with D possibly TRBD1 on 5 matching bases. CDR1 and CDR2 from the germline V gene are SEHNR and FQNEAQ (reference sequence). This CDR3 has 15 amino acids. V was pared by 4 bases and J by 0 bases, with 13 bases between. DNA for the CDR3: TGTGCCAGCAGCTCACAGGTTGCAAGCTCCTACGAGCAGTACTTC. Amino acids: CASSSQVASSYEQYF. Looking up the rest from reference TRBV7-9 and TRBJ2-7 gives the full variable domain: DTGVSQNPRHKITKRGQNVTFRCDPISEHNRLYWYRQTLGQGPEFLTYFQNEAQLEKSRLLSDRFSAERPKGSFSTLEIQRTEQGDSAMYLCASSSQVASSYEQYFGPGTRLTVT.

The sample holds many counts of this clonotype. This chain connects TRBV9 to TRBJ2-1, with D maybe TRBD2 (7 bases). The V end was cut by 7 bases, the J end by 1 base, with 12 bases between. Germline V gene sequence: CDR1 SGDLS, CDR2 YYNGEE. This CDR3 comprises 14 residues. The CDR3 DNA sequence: TGTGCCAGCGGGGGGGGGGCTTCCTACAATGAGCAGTTCTTC. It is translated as CASGGGASYNEQFF.

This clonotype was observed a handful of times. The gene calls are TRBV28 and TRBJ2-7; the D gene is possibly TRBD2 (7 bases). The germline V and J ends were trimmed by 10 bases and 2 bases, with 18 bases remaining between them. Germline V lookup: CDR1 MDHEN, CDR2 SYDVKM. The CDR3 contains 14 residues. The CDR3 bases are TGTGCCATCCTTAGGGGGGGGGAACCCTACGAGCAGTACTTC. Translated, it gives CAILRGGEPYEQYF.

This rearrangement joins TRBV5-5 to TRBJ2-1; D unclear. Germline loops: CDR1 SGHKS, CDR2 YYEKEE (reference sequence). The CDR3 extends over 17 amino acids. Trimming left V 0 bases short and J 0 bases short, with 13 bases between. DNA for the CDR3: TGTGCCAGCAGCTTGGATGGCTACCCGAGCTCCTACAATGAGCAGTTCTTC. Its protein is CASSLDGYPSSYNEQFF.

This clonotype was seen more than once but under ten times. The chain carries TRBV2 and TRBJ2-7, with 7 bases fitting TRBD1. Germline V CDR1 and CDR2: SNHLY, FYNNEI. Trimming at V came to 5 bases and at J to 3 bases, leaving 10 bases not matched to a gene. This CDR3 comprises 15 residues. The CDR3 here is CASSRTGEMVYEQYF. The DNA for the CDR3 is TGTGCCAGCAGTAGGACAGGCGAAATGGTCTACGAGCAGTACTTC.

The CDR3 loop is CSVEDLRPSGGKEDTDTQYF. The CDR3 DNA follows: TGCAGCGTTGAAGATCTTCGGCCTAGCGGGGGAAAGGAGGACACAGATACGCAGTATTTT. The V call is TRBV29-1, the J call TRBJ2-3; 10 nucleotides match TRBD2. Per the germline V gene, CDR1 is SQVTM and CDR2 is ANQGSEA. This CDR3 region has 20 residues. V lost 0 bases, J lost 2 bases, and 17 bases stayed unmatched.

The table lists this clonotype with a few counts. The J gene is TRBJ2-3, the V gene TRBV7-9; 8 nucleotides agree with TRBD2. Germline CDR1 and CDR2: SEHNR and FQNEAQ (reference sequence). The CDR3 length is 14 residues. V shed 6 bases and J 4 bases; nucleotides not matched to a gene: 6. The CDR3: CASRHAGGADTQYF. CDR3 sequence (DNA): TGTGCCAGCAGACACGCGGGGGGCGCAGATACGCAGTATTTT.

CDR3 nucleotide sequence: TGCAGTGCTGAGGGGGTCGGACCACCCAACGAGCAGTACTTC. Residues: CSAEGVGPPNEQYF. The chain combines TRBV20-1 with TRBJ2-7; D possibly corresponds to TRBD1 (6 bases). The ends were cut back, 5 bases at V and 5 bases at J, with 19 bases in the middle. This CDR3 spans 14 amino acids. Germline V CDR1 and CDR2: DFQATT, SNEGSKA (reference sequence).

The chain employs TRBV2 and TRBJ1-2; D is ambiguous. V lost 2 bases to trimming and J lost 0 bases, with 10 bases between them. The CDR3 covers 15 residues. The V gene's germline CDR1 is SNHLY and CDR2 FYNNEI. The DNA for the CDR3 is TGTGCCAGCAGTGAACAAGTGTTGGCTAACTATGGCTACACCTTC. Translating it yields CASSEQVLANYGYTF.

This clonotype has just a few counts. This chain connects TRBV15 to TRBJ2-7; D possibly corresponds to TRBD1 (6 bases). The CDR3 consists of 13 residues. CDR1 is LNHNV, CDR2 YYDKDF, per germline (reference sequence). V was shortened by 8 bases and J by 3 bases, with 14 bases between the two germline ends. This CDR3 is CATSYQQGYEQYF. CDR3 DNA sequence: TGTGCCACCTCGTACCAACAGGGCTACGAGCAGTACTTC.

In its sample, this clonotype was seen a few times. The CDR3, as DNA: TGTGCCAGCAATTTCTACAGGGGATCCTACGAGCAGTACTTC. Translating it yields CASNFYRGSYEQYF. The chain joins TRBV28 to TRBJ2-5; 7 nucleotides align to TRBD1. The J call may be in error: the DNA end matches TRBJ2-7 better. There are 14 residues in the CDR3. Germline assignment: CDR1 MDHEN and CDR2 SYDVKM.

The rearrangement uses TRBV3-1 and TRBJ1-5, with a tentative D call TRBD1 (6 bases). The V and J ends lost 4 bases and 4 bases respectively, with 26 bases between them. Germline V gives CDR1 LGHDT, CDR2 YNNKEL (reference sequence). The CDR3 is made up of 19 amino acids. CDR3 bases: TGTGCCAGCAGCCCAGTACCACTCAAACAGGGCACCCCTAATCAGCCCCAGCATTTT. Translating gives CASSPVPLKQGTPNQPQHF.

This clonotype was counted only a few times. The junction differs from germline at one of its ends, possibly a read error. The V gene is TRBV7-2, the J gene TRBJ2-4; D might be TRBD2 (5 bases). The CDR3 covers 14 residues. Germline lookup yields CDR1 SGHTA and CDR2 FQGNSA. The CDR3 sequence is CASSWKGAKNIRYF. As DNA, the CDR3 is TGTGCCAGCAGCTGGAAGGGAGCCAAAAACATTCGGTACTTC.

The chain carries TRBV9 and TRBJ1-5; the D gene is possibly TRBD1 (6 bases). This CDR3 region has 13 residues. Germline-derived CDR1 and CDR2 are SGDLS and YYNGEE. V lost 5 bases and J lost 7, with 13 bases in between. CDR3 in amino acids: CASSAFDRQPQHF. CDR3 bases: TGTGCCAGCAGTGCTTTCGACAGGCAGCCCCAGCATTTT.

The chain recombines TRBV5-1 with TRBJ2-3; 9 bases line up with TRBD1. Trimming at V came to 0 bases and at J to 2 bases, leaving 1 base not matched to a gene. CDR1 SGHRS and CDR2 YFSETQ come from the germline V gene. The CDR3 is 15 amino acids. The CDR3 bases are TGCGCCAGCAGCTTGGGACAGGGGGACACAGATACGCAGTATTTT. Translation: CASSLGQGDTDTQYF. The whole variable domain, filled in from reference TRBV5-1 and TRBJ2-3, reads KAGVTQTPRYLIKTRGQQVTLSCSPISGHRSVSWYQQTPGQGLQFLFEYFSETQRNKGNFPGRFSGRQFSNSRSEMNVSTLELGDSALYLCASSLGQGDTDTQYFGPGTRLTVL.

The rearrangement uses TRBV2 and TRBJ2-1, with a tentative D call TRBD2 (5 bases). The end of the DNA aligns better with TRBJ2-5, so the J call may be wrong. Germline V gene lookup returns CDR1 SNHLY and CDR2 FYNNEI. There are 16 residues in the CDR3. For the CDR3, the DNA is TGTGCCAGCAGTGAAGCGCTTGGACTGGGGTCGGCGGCCCAGTACTTC. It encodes CASSEALGLGSAAQYF.

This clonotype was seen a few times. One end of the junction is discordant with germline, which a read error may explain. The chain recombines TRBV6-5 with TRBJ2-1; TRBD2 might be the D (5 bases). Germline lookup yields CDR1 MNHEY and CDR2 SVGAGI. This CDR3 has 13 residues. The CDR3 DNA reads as TGTGCCAGCAGTCTCCTAGAGGGCGCAACCGGGATCTTC. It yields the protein CASSLLEGATGIF.

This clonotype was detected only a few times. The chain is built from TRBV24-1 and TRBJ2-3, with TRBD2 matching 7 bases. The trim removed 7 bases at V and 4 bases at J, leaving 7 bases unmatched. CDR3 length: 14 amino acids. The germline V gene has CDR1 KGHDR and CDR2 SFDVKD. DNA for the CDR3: TGTGCCACCAGCGCAAGCGGGGTCCCAGATACGCAGTATTTT. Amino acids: CATSASGVPDTQYF.

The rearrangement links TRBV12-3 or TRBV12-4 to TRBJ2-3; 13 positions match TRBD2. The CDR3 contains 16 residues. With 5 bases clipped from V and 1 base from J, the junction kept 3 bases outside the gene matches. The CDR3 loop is CASSRTSGGRTDTQYF. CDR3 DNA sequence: TGTGCCAGCAGTCGGACTAGCGGGGGTCGCACAGATACGCAGTATTTT.

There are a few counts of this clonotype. The CDR3 bases are TGTGCCAGCAGCTTTCTTGGCCAATCCTACGAGCAGTACTTC. Translating gives CASSFLGQSYEQYF. The chain has TRBV7-9 and TRBJ2-7; D is ambiguous. The CDR3 has 14 amino acids. The V gene's germline CDR1 is SEHNR and CDR2 FQNEAQ (reference sequence). Trimming cost V 3 bases and J 1 base, with 10 bases left between them.

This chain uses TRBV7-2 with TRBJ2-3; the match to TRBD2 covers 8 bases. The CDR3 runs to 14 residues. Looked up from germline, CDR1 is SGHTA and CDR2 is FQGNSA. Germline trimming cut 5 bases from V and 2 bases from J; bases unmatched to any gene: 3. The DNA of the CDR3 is TGTGCCAGCAGCATTAGCGGGACCACAGATACGCAGTATTTT. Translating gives CASSISGTTDTQYF. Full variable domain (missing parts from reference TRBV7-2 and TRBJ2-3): GAGVSQSPSNKVTEKGKDVELRCDPISGHTALYWYRQSLGQGLEFLIYFQGNSAPDKSGLPSDRFSAERTGGSVSTLTIQRTQQEDSAVYLCASSISGTTDTQYFGPGTRLTVL.

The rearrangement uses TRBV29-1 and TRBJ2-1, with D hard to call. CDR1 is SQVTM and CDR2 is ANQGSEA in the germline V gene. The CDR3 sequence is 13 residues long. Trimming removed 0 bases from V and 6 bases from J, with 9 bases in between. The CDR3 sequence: CSVEEPKVNEQFF. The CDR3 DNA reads TGCAGCGTTGAAGAGCCGAAGGTCAATGAGCAGTTCTTC.

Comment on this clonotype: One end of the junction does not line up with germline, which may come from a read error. The CDR3 spells CIVSGLSSYNEQFF. CDR3 in DNA: TGCATCGTTTCAGGGCTTAGCTCCTACAATGAGCAGTTCTTC. This chain joins TRBV29-1 and TRBJ2-1; tentatively, D is TRBD1 (5 bases). Germline values: CDR1 SQVTM, CDR2 ANQGSEA. The CDR3 covers 14 residues.